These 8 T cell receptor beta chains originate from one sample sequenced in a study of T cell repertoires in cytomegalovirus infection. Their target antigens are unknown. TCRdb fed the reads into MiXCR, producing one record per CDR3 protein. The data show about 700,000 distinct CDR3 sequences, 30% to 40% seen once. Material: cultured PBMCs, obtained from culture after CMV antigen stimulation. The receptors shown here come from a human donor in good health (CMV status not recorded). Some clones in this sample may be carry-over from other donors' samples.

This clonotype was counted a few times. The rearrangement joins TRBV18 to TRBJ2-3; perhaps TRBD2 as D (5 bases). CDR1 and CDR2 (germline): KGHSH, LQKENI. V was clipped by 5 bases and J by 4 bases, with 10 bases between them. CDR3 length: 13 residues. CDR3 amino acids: CASSTLVSDTQYF. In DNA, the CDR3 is TGTGCCAGCTCAACACTAGTCTCAGATACGCAGTATTTT.

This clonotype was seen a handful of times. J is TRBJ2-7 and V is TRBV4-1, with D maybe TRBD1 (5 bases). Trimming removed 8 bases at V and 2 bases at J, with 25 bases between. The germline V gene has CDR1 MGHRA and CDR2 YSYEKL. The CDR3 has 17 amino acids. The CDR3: CASGPRAGWIGTYEQYF. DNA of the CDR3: TGCGCCAGCGGACCTCGAGCAGGGTGGATTGGGACCTACGAGCAGTACTTC.

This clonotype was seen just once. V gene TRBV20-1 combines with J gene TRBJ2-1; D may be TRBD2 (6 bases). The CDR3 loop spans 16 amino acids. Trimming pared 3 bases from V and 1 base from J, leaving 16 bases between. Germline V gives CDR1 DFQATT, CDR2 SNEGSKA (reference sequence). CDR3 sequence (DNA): TGCAGTGCTAGGGGGGGAGGCGCACTATCCTACAATGAGCAGTTCTTC. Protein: CSARGGGALSYNEQFF.

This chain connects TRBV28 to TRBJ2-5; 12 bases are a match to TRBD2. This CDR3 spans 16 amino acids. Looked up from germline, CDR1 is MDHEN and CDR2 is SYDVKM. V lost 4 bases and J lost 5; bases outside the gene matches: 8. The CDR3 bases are TGTGCCAGCAGTTCCCCTCTAGCGGGGGGGCTTGAGACCCAGTACTTC. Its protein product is CASSSPLAGGLETQYF.

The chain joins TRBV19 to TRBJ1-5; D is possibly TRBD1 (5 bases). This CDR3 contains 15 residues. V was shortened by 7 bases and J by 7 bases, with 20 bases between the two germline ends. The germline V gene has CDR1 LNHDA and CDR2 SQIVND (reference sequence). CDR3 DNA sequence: TGTGCCAGTACCTCTGGAGGGGCATTCGTCCAGCCCCAGCATTTT. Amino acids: CASTSGGAFVQPQHF.

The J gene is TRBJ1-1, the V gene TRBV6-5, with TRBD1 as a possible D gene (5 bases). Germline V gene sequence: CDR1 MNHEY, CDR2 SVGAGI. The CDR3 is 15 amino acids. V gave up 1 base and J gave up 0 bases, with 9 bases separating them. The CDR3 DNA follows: TGTGCCAGCAGTTACTTTCGGGGGATGAACACTGAAGCTTTCTTT. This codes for CASSYFRGMNTEAFF.

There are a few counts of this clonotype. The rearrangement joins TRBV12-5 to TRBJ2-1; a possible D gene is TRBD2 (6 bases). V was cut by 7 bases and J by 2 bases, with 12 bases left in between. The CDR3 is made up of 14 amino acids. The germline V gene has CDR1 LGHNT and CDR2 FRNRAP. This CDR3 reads CASAGGFAYNEQFF. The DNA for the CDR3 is TGTGCTAGTGCTGGGGGGTTCGCCTACAATGAGCAGTTCTTC.

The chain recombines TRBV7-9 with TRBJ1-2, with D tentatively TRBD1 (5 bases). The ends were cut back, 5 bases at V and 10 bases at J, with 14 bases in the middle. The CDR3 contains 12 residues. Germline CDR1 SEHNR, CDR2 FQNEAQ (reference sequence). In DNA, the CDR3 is TGTGCCAGCAGCCGAGAGCAGGGCGACTACACCTTC. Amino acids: CASSREQGDYTF.